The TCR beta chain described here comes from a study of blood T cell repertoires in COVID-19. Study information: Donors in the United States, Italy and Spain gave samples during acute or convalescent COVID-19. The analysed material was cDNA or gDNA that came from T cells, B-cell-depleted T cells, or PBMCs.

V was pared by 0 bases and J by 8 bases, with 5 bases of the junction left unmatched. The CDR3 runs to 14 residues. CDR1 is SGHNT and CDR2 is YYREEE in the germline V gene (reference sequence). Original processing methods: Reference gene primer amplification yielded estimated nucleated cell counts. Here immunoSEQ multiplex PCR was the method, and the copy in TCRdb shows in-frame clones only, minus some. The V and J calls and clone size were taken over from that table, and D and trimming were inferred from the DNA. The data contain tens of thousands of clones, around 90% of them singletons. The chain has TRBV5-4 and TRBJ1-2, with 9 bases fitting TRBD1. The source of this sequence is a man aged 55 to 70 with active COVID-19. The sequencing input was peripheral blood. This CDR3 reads CASSLDRGPRGYTF. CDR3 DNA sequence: TGTGCCAGCAGCTTGGACAGGGGGCCACGGGGCTACACCTTC.